This entry is about one T cell receptor beta chain. The source of the sample is a study of blood T cell repertoires in COVID-19. Study-wide context: Specimens from acute and convalescent COVID-19 originated in the United States, Italy and Spain. The analysed material was cDNA or gDNA that came from T cells, B-cell-depleted T cells, or PBMCs.

Per the original methods: Amplified reference gene primers provided the basis for estimating nucleated cell counts. This table comes from immunoSEQ multiplex PCR, and its TCRdb copy is limited to in-frame clones, with some not included. The V and J calls and clone size are taken from that table; D and trimming were inferred from the DNA. The top ten clones hold about 4.5% of a sample with more than 250,000 clones, approximately 82% of them seen once. CDR1 is LGHDT and CDR2 is YNNKEL in the germline V gene (reference sequence). V was pared by 4 bases and J by 2 bases, with 4 bases of the junction left unmatched. The CDR3 totals 16 residues.

This receptor was identified in a man between 60 and 70 years old who had recovered from COVID-19. Material: peripheral blood. V is TRBV3-1 (or the pseudogene TRBV3-2) and J is TRBJ2-1, with 11 bases that match TRBD1. This chain's CDR3 is CASSPGTGGPYNEQFF. The CDR3 DNA is TGTGCCAGCAGCCCCGGGACAGGGGGTCCCTACAATGAGCAGTTCTTC.